Listed here is a single T cell receptor beta chain. Its antigen is not identified. CDR3 length equals 14 residues. Deletions cut 3 bases from V and 5 bases from J, with 12 bases between. Germline values: CDR1 KGHSH, CDR2 LQKENI. These data originate in a study of cytomegalovirus exposure and HLA in healthy donors. General study findings and limits: In terms of immune exposure information, only CMV serostatus was available. TRBV6-2, TRBV6-3 and some other V segments were excluded as indistinguishable. TCR beta V segments were, for the most part, productive about 90% or about 30% of the time in an earlier analysis.

The PCR had 60 Vbeta and 13 Jbeta primers. The protocol was immunoSEQ multiplex PCR, while the TCRdb copy is restricted to in-frame clones and leaves out a portion. The sample yields under 150,000 clones, 70% to 85% seen once. This TCR derives from a male donor in good health and CMV-seronegative. The rearrangement uses TRBV18 and TRBJ2-3; D is ambiguous. Sequences were obtained from PBMCs. The CDR3, as DNA: TGTGCCAGCTCACCGCCCAGGCCGGAAGATACGCAGTATTTT. This translates into CASSPPRPEDTQYF.